This passage covers 4 T cell receptor beta chains from one sample sequenced in a study of shared clonotypes between healthy human individuals. Measured with immunoSEQ multiplex PCR; TCRdb has only the in-frame clones, and not every one. The sample includes more than 550,000 clones, around 91% seen only once; the top ten take around a third. Material for sequencing was memory CD8+ T cells from PBMCs. Subset specified: CD45RO+ cells pooled with CCR7-negative TemRA cells. Receptor source: a man between 18 and 35 years old in good health. Some clones in this sample may be carry-over from other donors' samples.

The chain recombines TRBV7-9 with TRBJ1-4; the match to TRBD1 covers 9 bases. This CDR3 region has 19 residues. Germline V lookup: CDR1 SEHNR, CDR2 FQNEAQ (reference sequence). The junction had 16 bases not matched to a gene; V was cut back by 4 bases and J by 4 bases. In DNA form, the CDR3 reads TGTGCCAGCAGCTGGCCCGGACAGGGGCGACCCTTCAATAATGAAAAACTGTTTTTT. Translation: CASSWPGQGRPFNNEKLFF.

The genes are TRBV9 and TRBJ1-2; maybe TRBD1 (5 bases). The germline V gene encodes CDR1 SGDLS and CDR2 YYNGEE. There are 17 residues in the CDR3. V gave up 3 bases and J gave up 5 bases, with 23 bases separating them. The CDR3 DNA follows: TGTGCCAGCAGCGGCCGGGACGGCCCGTGGAATCGGTATGGCTACACCTTC. It specifies CASSGRDGPWNRYGYTF.

This clone was seen a handful of times. The gene calls are TRBV5-6 and TRBJ2-2, with D uncertain. CDR3 length equals 14 residues. CDR1 and CDR2 from the germline V gene are SGHDT and YYEEEE. V was clipped by 3 bases and J by 3 bases, with 9 bases between them. The CDR3 nucleotides are TGTGCCAGCAGCTCATGGCGGCACACCGGGGAGCTGTTTTTT. Its translation is CASSSWRHTGELFF.

The table lists this clone with a few counts. The chain combines TRBV2 with TRBJ1-5; D might be TRBD1 (5 bases). Germline lookup yields CDR1 SNHLY and CDR2 FYNNEI. The germline V and J ends were trimmed by 5 bases and 5 bases, with 13 bases remaining between them. The CDR3 runs 14 residues. The CDR3 here is CASSHEGLDQPQHF. The CDR3 nucleotides read TGTGCCAGCAGTCATGAGGGGTTGGATCAGCCCCAGCATTTT.